These T cell receptor beta chains were read from a single sample in a study of blood T cell repertoires in COVID-19. Assay used: immunoSEQ multiplex PCR; TCRdb lists only in-frame clones, some missing. This table holds around 84,000 clones, over 70% found once. Sequenced sample: peripheral blood. All receptors come from a man older than 75 with active or convalescent COVID-19. Each CDR3 is given with its conserved first and last residue. A D gene is named only where the DNA matches it firmly. Where a row states a size, it is once, few, many or the class of an expanded clone; other rows omit it.

TRBV7-9,TRBJ1-5,18,TRBD1,-,CASSRNRGSSADNQPQHF,TGTGCCAGCAGCCGAAACAGGGGGAGCTCAGCCGACAATCAGCCCCAGCATTTT
TRBV7-8,TRBJ2-7,17,-,-,CASSLAQGTGDTYEQYF,TGTGCCAGCAGCTTAGCACAGGGGACGGGAGATACCTACGAGCAGTACTTC
TRBV11-2,TRBJ2-7,15,TRBD2,-,CASSTPGGSSYEQYF,TGTGCCAGCAGTACGCCCGGCGGGAGCTCCTACGAGCAGTACTTC
TRBV20-1,TRBJ1-5,11,-,once,CSARAEGPQHF,TGCAGTGCTAGGGCAGAGGGTCCACAGCATTTT
TRBV5-1,TRBJ2-3,15,TRBD2,-,CASSWGLAEPDTQYF,TGCGCCAGCAGTTGGGGACTAGCGGAGCCAGATACGCAGTATTTT
TRBV27,TRBJ1-4,17,-,-,CASRPGQEISTNEKLFF,TGTGCCAGCAGACCGGGACAAGAGATTTCAACTAATGAAAAACTGTTTTTT
TRBV3-1/TRBV3-2,TRBJ2-3,16,TRBD2,-,CASSQDLASGSDTQYF,TGTGCCAGCAGCCAAGATTTAGCTAGCGGGAGCGATACGCAGTATTTT
TRBV7-2,TRBJ2-5,16,TRBD1,-,CASSLDNRGIGETQYF,TGTGCCAGCAGCTTAGATAACAGGGGAATCGGAGAGACCCAGTACTTC
TRBV2,TRBJ1-1,15,-,-,CASSEMDSRNTEAFF,TGTGCCAGCAGTGAAATGGACTCAAGGAACACTGAAGCTTTCTTT
TRBV6-5,TRBJ1-5,14,-,-,CASRPPGFNQPQHF,TGTGCCAGCAGACCACCAGGGTTCAATCAGCCCCAGCATTTT
TRBV5-5,TRBJ1-4,16,-,-,CASSYGDRTTNEKLFF,TGTGCCAGCAGTTATGGAGACAGAACAACTAATGAAAAACTGTTTTTT